This TCR beta chain was captured in a study of blood T cell repertoires in COVID-19. The study drew participants aged about 18 to 90 years from 20 to 30 US areas. Per the authors' pipeline: Reference gene primer amplification gave estimated nucleated cell counts. Libraries were prepared by immunoSEQ multiplex PCR; TCRdb keeps only in-frame clonotypes and omits some of them. V and J calls plus clone size are reproduced from that table; the DNA served to infer D and trimming. The sample lists about 380,000 clones, approximately 90% seen once, with 1.2% in the top ten. The CDR3 is made up of 15 amino acids. Germline V gives CDR1 WSHSY, CDR2 SAAADI. The V segment lost 6 bases and the J segment 4 bases; nucleotides outside the gene matches: 9.

V and J are TRBV10-2 and TRBJ1-2, with 9 bases lining up with TRBD1. Sequenced input: PBMCs or T cells enriched from blood (not recorded which). This TCR came from a woman aged 18-29 years who had recovered from COVID-19. CDR3 sequence reads: CASSPRDRAAYGYTF. The DNA for the CDR3 is TGCGCCAGCAGCCCGCGGGACAGGGCCGCCTATGGCTACACCTTC.